This TCR beta chain was observed in a study of early T cells in non-severe SARS-CoV-2 infection. V lost 2 bases to trimming and J lost 6 bases; unmatched junction nucleotides: 5. In germline, CDR1 is SGHRS, CDR2 YFSETQ. The CDR3 extends over 15 amino acids. Ten or more counts support this clonotype. TCRdb processed the 5' RACE reads anew with MiXCR; each CDR3 protein has one entry. The data show 66,000 or so distinct CDR3 sequences, approximately 10% seen once. The chain is built from TRBV5-1 and TRBJ2-1; TRBD2 matches 10 bases. The source is an adult who was a healthcare worker with PCR-confirmed SARS-CoV-2 infection or an uninfected control (not recorded which). The sequenced sample consisted of whole blood. CDR3 coding DNA: TGCGCCAGCAGCTTCAAGCGGGGGGGCACCAATGAGCAGTTCTTC. Amino acid sequence: CASSFKRGGTNEQFF.